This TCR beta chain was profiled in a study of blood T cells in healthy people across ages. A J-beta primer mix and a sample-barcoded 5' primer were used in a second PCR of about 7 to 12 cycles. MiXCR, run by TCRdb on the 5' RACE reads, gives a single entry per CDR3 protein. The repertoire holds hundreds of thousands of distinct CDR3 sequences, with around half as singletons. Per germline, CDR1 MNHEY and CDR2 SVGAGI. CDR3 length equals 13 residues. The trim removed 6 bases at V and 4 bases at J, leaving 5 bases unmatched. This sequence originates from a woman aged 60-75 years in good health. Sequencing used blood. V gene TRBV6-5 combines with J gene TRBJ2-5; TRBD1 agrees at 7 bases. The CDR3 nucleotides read TGTGCCAGCAGATCTCCAGGGGGAGAGACCCAGTACTTC. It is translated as CASRSPGGETQYF.